This TCR beta chain stems from a study of T cells in Graves' hyperthyroidism and ophthalmopathy. Per the germline V gene, CDR1 is MNHNS and CDR2 is SASEGT. This CDR3 has 14 amino acids. The ends were cut back, 6 bases at V and 1 base at J, with 10 bases in the middle. TCR beta CDR3 region amplification was performed from RNA transcripts. First-round RT-PCR targeting the TCR CDR3 was performed with the HTBI primer set. TCRdb recomputed calls from the multiplex PCR reads with MiXCR, one row per CDR3 protein. The sample lists 490,000 or so distinct CDR3 sequences, about 16% seen once, with less than 30% in the top ten.

The clonotype was recovered from a woman in her twenties or thirties with Graves' ophthalmopathy. V gene TRBV6-1 combines with J gene TRBJ2-1, with D hard to call. Sequenced sample: blood. The CDR3 spells CASSTQGSYNEQFF. The CDR3 DNA follows: TGTGCCAGCAGCACTCAAGGATCCTACAATGAGCAGTTCTTC.